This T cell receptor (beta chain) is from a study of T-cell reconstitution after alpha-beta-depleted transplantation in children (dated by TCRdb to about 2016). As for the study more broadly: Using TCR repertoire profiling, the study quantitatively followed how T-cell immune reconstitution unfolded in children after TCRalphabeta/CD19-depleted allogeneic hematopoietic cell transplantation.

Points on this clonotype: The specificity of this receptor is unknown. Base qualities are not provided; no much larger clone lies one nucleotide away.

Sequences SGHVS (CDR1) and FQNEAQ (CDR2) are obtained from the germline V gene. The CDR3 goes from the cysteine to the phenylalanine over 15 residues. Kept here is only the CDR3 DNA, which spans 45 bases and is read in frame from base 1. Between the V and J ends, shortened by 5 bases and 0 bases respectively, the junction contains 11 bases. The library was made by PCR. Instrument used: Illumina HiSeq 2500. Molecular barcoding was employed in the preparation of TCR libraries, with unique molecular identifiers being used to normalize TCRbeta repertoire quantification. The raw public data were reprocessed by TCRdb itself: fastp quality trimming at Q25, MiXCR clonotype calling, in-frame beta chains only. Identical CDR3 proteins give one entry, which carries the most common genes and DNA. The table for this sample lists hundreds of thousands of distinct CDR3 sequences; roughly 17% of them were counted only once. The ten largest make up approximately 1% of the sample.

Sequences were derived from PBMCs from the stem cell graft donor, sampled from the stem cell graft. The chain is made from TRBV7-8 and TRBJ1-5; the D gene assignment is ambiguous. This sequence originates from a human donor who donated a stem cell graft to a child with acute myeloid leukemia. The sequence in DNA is TGTGCCAGCAGCCCCTTGGCTTATAGCAATCAGCCCCAGCATTTT. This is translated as CASSPLAYSNQPQHF.